This T cell receptor beta chain was recorded in a study of CD8+ T cells in alopecia areata. Overall study: The drug, oral tofacitinib, was given to treated patients at 5 to 10 mg twice daily.

This clone was counted between two and nine times. Its target is not known. RNA extraction and reverse transcription yielded cDNA as sequencing template. Libraries were prepared by immunoSEQ multiplex PCR; TCRdb keeps only in-frame clonotypes and omits some of them. The sample yields 140,000 or so clones, approximately 49% seen once. The germline V gene encodes CDR1 KGHSH and CDR2 LQKENI. Trimming left V 4 bases short and J 4 bases short, with 14 bases between. This CDR3 is built from 16 residues. Overall study results and limits: Mice gave a clearer picture of TCR sharing than patients did, possibly for HLA-related reasons.

The clonotype comes from a human donor with alopecia areata. Here the sequenced sample was CD4+ T cells sorted from blood, taken at week 0. The chain combines TRBV18 with TRBJ2-6; D is perhaps TRBD1 (6 bases). CDR3 loop: CASSLTPGVGANVLTF. In nucleotides, the CDR3 is TGTGCCAGCTCACTAACACCAGGGGTCGGGGCCAACGTCCTGACTTTC.